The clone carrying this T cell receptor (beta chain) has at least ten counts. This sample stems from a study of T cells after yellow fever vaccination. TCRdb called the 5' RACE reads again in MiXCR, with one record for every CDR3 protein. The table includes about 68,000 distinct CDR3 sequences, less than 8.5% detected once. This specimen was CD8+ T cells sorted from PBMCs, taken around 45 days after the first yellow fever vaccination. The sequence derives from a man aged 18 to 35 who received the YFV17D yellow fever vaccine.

Written as DNA, the CDR3 is TGTGCCAGCAGCGCCCCGTATGGCTACACCTTC. Residues: CASSAPYGYTF. The V and J genes are TRBV9 and TRBJ1-2; D remains ambiguous. Per the germline V gene, CDR1 is SGDLS and CDR2 is YYNGEE. V lost 3 bases, J lost 5 bases, and 5 bases lay in between. This CDR3 has 11 amino acids.